These 12 T cell receptor beta chains share one sample of origin, sequenced in a study of cytomegalovirus exposure and HLA in healthy donors. Vbeta (60) and Jbeta (13) primers were used in the PCR. Repertoires were generated with immunoSEQ multiplex PCR, while TCRdb's copy carries only in-frame clones and drops some. The sample lists 150,000 to 200,000 clones; about four fifths were seen once. Sequenced input: PBMCs. The receptors derive from a girl under 18 in good health and CMV-seropositive.

The chain has TRBV10-2 and TRBJ2-7, with D tentatively TRBD1 (5 bases). This CDR3 region has 11 residues. Trimming pared 8 bases from V and 4 bases from J, leaving 9 bases between. From germline, CDR1 is WSHSY and CDR2 SAAADI. Here the CDR3 DNA reads TGCGCCAGCCGAACAGGTTACGAGCAGTACTTC. It encodes CASRTGYEQYF.

The chain's CDR3 is CASRNQGTAGQPQHF. The CDR3 region has the DNA TGTGCCAGCAGGAACCAGGGGACCGCGGGTCAGCCCCAGCATTTT. V is TRBV2 and J is TRBJ1-5, with D possibly being TRBD1 (6 bases). The V gene lost 6 bases and the J gene lost 6 bases, with 18 bases spanning the gap. Germline V CDR1 and CDR2: SNHLY, FYNNEI. The CDR3 runs to 15 residues.

This clone was recorded only once. J is TRBJ2-7 and V is TRBV7-2; possible D gene TRBD1, 5 bases. Trimming shortened V by 2 bases and J by 5 bases, and 13 bases separated the two germline ends. CDR1 is SGHTA, CDR2 FQGNSA, per germline. This CDR3 comprises 14 residues. CDR3 nucleotides: TGTGCCAGCAGCTTAAGCAGGGAACGCCACGAGCAGTACTTC. Translated, it gives CASSLSRERHEQYF.

The V and J genes are TRBV5-4 and TRBJ1-3; weak D call: TRBD1 (5 bases). The CDR3 extends over 16 amino acids. Germline loops: CDR1 SGHNT, CDR2 YYREEE (reference sequence). V gave up 2 bases and J gave up 0 bases, with 12 bases separating them. The CDR3 DNA sequence: TGTGCCAGCAGCTTCGTAGGGGCCAGCTCTGGAAACACCATATATTTT. Translation gives CASSFVGASSGNTIYF.

The chain is built from TRBV10-3 and TRBJ1-5, with TRBD1 identical over 7 bases. Germline loops: CDR1 ENHRY, CDR2 SYGVKD. V dropped 6 bases and J dropped 5; count of bases not matched to a gene: 4. The CDR3 has 13 amino acids. In DNA form, the CDR3 reads TGTGCCATCAGGAAGACAGGGCATCAGCCCCAGCATTTT. This encodes CAIRKTGHQPQHF.

This clone was seen a single time. The V and J genes are TRBV6-5 and TRBJ2-2; D is unclear. Germline V gives CDR1 MNHEY, CDR2 SVGAGI. The CDR3 totals 14 residues. The V end lost 2 bases, the J end lost 1 base, and 5 bases lay between the germline ends. DNA of the CDR3: TGTGCCAGCAGTTACGGCGGGAACACCGGGGAGCTGTTTTTT. It encodes CASSYGGNTGELFF.

The chain couples TRBV6-1 to TRBJ1-5; 10 bases match TRBD1. Germline assignment: CDR1 MNHNS and CDR2 SASEGT. This CDR3 region has 15 residues. The V and J ends lost 8 bases and 7 bases, in that order; junction bases with no gene match: 11. CDR3 sequence reads: CASSPDRGLRQPQHF. For the CDR3, the DNA is TGTGCCAGCTCACCCGACAGGGGGCTACGGCAGCCCCAGCATTTT.

CDR3 region: CASSEVVSNQPQHF. CDR3 in DNA: TGTGCCAGCAGTGAAGTAGTTAGCAATCAGCCCCAGCATTTT. The chain is built from TRBV6-1 and TRBJ1-5; D gene ambiguous. The CDR3 spans 14 residues. The V end lost 1 base, the J end lost 0 bases, and 4 bases lay between the germline ends. Germline V gene sequence: CDR1 MNHNS, CDR2 SASEGT.

The rearrangement links TRBV10-3 to TRBJ2-1; D perhaps matches TRBD1 (6 bases). The CDR3 consists of 15 residues. Germline V CDR1 and CDR2: ENHRY, SYGVKD. Trimming cost V 3 bases and J 4 bases, with 13 bases left between them. This CDR3 is CAISERGQGYNEQFF. The CDR3 DNA is TGTGCCATCAGTGAAAGGGGCCAGGGGTACAATGAGCAGTTCTTC.

This chain uses TRBV19 with TRBJ2-1; TRBD2 agrees at 8 bases. Germline V gene lookup returns CDR1 LNHDA and CDR2 SQIVND (reference sequence). CDR3 length: 15 residues. J lost 12 bases, V lost 3 bases, and 13 bases had no gene match. CDR3 sequence reads: CASSMGLAGFDGQFF. CDR3 bases: TGTGCCAGTAGTATGGGGCTAGCGGGCTTCGATGGGCAGTTCTTC. Full variable domain (remainder filled in from reference TRBV19 and TRBJ2-1): DGGITQSPKYLFRKEGQNVTLSCEQNLNHDAMYWYRQDPGQGLRLIYYSQIVNDFQKGDIAEGYSVSREKKESFPLTVTSAQKNPTAFYLCASSMGLAGFDGQFFGPGTRLTVL.

This sequence joins TRBV7-2 and TRBJ1-5; D perhaps matches TRBD1 (5 bases). The V end lost 2 bases, the J end lost 1 base, and 9 bases lay between the germline ends. CDR3 length: 15 residues. Germline CDR1 and CDR2: SGHTA and FQGNSA. Written as DNA, the CDR3 is TGTGCCAGCAGCTTATACGGACAAAGCAATCAGCCCCAGCATTTT. Translation gives CASSLYGQSNQPQHF. Full variable domain (outside the CDR3, taken from reference TRBV7-2 and TRBJ1-5): GAGVSQSPSNKVTEKGKDVELRCDPISGHTALYWYRQSLGQGLEFLIYFQGNSAPDKSGLPSDRFSAERTGGSVSTLTIQRTQQEDSAVYLCASSLYGQSNQPQHFGDGTRLSIL.

J is TRBJ1-1 and V is TRBV5-5; the D gene is possibly TRBD1 (5 bases). The CDR3 loop spans 15 amino acids. Germline assignment: CDR1 SGHKS and CDR2 YYEKEE (reference sequence). The V end was cut by 4 bases, the J end by 1 base, with 14 bases between. CDR3 DNA sequence: TGTGCCAGCAGCAAGACAGCTCCCACGAACACTGAAGCTTTCTTT. Its protein is CASSKTAPTNTEAFF. The full variable domain, completed using reference TRBV5-5 and TRBJ1-1, is DAGVTQSPTHLIKTRGQQVTLRCSPISGHKSVSWYQQVLGQGPQFIFQYYEKEERGRGNFPDRFSARQFPNYSSELNVNALLLGDSALYLCASSKTAPTNTEAFFGQGTRLTVV.